This T cell receptor (beta chain) is from a study of response to subunit inactivated influenza vaccine. Overall study findings and caveats: Authors suggested few new T cells are recruited by each seasonal influenza vaccination.

TCRdb ran MiXCR on the RT-PCR reads and lists one entry per CDR3 protein. The data hold under 200,000 distinct CDR3 sequences, with about 12% observed a single time. For this clonotype: Its antigen is still unknown.

The V and J ends lost 4 bases and 9 bases respectively, with 13 bases between them. Per the germline V gene, CDR1 is LGHNA and CDR2 is YSLEER. The CDR3 runs 13 residues. Separately, the same data were catalogued under a study of T cells expressing NK-cell markers. That publication notes: The cDNA for TCR beta came from 5'RACE template switching with UMIs. Beta-chain profiling covered CD3+CD56+NKG2C+, CD3+CD56+NKG2C- and CD3+CD56-NKG2C+ sorted subsets. Among eight sequenced donors, seven carried HCMV seropositivity while one was seronegative. Researchers report these clonotypes also headed the CD3+CD56-NKG2C+ fraction in a few donors.

This material consisted of CD8+ T cells sorted from PBMCs, taken 11 to 12 days after vaccination. The chain has TRBV4-3 and TRBJ2-1, with D perhaps being TRBD1 or TRBD2 (5 bases each). The receptor's source is a man aged 45-60 years who received an inactivated influenza vaccine. CDR3 coding DNA: TGCGCCAGCAGCCCCGGCCGGGGCACTGAGCAGTTCTTC. It encodes CASSPGRGTEQFF.